This T cell receptor beta chain was profiled in a study of T cell responses to AZD1222 COVID-19 vaccine. Whole-study findings and limits: Spike-wide vaccine-associated CD4 TCRs dominated at 160-218 and 743-854. Donors in the cohort were predominantly white British and more often female, and clonal diversity was possibly underestimated. Only a handful of AZD1222 recipients, more than five in all, had baseline seropositivity.

Germline CDR1 MGHRA, CDR2 YSYEKL. V lost 3 bases to trimming and J lost 5 bases; unmatched junction nucleotides: 9. This CDR3 comprises 15 residues. Pooled samples include second doses given at about 4 or 12 weeks. TCRdb's copy holds only in-frame clones and misses some; the assay was immunoSEQ multiplex PCR. This sample has approximately 96,000 clones, with approximately 86% found just once. Note on this clone: Its antigen is still unknown.

The clonotype comes from an adult who received the AZD1222 COVID-19 vaccine. The V and J genes are TRBV4-1 and TRBJ2-5; 7 nucleotides match TRBD1. The source material was peripheral blood, sampled 28 days after the second AZD1222 dose. The CDR3 loop is CASSHRDREVETQYF. The CDR3 DNA follows: TGCGCCAGCAGCCATCGAGACAGGGAAGTTGAGACCCAGTACTTC.